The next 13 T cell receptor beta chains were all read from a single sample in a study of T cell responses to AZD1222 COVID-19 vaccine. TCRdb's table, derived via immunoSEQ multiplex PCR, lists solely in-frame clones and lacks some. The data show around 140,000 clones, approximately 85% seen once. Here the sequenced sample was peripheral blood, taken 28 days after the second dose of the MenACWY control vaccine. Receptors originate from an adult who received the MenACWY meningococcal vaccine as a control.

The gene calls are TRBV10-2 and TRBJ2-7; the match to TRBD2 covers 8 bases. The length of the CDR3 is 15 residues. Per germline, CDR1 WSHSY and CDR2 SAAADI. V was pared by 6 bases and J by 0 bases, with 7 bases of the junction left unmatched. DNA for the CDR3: TGCGCCAGCAGGGCCCGGCTAGCGGGCTCCTACGAGCAGTACTTC. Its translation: CASRARLAGSYEQYF.

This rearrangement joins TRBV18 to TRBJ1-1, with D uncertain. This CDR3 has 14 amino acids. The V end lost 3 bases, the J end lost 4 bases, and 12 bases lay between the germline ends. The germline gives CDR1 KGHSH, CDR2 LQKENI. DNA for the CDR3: TGTGCCAGCTCACCTAACCGGAGGGTCACTGAAGCTTTCTTT. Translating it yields CASSPNRRVTEAFF. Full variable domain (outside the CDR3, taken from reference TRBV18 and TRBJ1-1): NAGVMQNPRHLVRRRGQEARLRCSPMKGHSHVYWYRQLPEEGLKFMVYLQKENIIDESGMPKERFSAEFPKEGPSILRIQQVVRGDSAAYFCASSPNRRVTEAFFGQGTRLTVV.

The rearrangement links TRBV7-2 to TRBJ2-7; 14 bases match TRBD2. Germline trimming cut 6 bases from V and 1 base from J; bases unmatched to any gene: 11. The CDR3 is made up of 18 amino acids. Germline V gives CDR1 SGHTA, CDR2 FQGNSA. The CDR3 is CASRGGLAGGVVSYEQYF. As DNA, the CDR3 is TGTGCCAGCAGGGGTGGACTAGCGGGGGGAGTAGTATCCTACGAGCAGTACTTC. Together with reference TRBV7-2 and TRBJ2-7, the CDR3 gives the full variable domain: GAGVSQSPSNKVTEKGKDVELRCDPISGHTALYWYRQSLGQGLEFLIYFQGNSAPDKSGLPSDRFSAERTGGSVSTLTIQRTQQEDSAVYLCASRGGLAGGVVSYEQYFGPGTRLTVT.

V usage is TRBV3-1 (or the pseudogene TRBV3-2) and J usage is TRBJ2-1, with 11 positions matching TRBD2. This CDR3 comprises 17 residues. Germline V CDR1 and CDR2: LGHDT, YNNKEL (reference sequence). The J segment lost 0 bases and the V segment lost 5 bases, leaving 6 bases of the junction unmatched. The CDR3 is CASSKLAGVLSYNEQFF. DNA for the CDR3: TGTGCCAGCAGCAAACTAGCGGGGGTCCTCTCCTACAATGAGCAGTTCTTC.

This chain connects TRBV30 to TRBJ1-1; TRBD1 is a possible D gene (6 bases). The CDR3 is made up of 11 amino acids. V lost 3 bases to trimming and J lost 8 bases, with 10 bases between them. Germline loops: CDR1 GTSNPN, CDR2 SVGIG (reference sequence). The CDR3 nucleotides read TGTGCCTGGAGATCCGGGACAGAAGCTTTCTTT. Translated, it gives CAWRSGTEAFF.

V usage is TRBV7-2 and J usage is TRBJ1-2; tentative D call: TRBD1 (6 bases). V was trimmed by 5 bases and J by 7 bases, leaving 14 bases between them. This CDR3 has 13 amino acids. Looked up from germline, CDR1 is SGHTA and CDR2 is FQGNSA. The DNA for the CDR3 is TGTGCCAGCAGCCTCGAAAGGGGGGGTGGCTACACCTTC. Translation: CASSLERGGGYTF.

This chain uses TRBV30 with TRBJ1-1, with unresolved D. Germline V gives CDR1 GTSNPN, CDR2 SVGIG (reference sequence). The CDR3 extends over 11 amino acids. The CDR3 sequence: CVETVNTEAFF. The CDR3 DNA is TGTGTTGAGACTGTGAACACTGAAGCTTTCTTT. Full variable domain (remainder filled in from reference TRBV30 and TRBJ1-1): SQTIHQWPATLVQPVGSPLSLECTVEGTSNPNLYWYRQAAGRGLQLLFYSVGIGQISSEVPQNLSASRPQDRQFILSSKKLLLSDSGFYLCVETVNTEAFFGQGTRLTVV.

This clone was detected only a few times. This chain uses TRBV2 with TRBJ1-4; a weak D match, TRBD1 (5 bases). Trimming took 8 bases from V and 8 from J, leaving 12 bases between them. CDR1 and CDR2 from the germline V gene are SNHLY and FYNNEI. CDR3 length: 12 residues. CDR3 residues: CASRGGWEKLFF. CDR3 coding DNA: TGTGCCAGCCGTGGGGGTTGGGAAAAACTGTTTTTT.

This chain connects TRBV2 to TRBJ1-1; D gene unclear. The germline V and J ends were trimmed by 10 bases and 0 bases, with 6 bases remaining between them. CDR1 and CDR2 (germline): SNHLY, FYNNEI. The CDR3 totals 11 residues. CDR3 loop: CATAMNTEAFF. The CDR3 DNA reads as TGTGCCACCGCAATGAACACTGAAGCTTTCTTT. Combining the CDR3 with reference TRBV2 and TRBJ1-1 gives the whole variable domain EPEVTQTPSHQVTQMGQEVILRCVPISNHLYFYWYRQILGQKVEFLVSFYNNEISEKSEIFDDQFSVERPDGSNFTLKIRSTKLEDSAMYFCATAMNTEAFFGQGTRLTVV.

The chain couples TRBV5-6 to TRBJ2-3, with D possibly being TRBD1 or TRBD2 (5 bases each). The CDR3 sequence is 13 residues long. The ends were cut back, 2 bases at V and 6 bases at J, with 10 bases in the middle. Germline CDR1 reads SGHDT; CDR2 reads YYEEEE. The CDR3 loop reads CASSFTREDTQYF. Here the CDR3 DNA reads TGTGCCAGCAGCTTCACCAGGGAGGATACGCAGTATTTT.

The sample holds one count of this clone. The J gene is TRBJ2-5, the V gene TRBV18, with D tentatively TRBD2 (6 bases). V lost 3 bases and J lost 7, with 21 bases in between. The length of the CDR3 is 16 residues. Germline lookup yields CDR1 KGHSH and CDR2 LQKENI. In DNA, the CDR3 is TGTGCCAGCTCACCCACCTATGACGGGTTCGGGGGGACCCAGTACTTC. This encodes CASSPTYDGFGGTQYF.

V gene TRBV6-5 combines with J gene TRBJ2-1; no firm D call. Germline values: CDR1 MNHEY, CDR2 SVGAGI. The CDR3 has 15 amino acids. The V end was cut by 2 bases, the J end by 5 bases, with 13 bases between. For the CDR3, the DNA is TGTGCCAGCAGTTACAAGCCCGGAAATAACAATGAGCAGTTCTTC. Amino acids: CASSYKPGNNNEQFF.

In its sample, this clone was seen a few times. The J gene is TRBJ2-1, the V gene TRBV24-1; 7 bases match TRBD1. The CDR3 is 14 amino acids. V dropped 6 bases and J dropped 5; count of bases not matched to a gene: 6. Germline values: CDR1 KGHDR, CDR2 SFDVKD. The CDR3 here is CATSRDRANNEQFF. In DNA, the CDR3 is TGTGCCACCAGTAGAGACAGGGCTAACAATGAGCAGTTCTTC.